Below, 14 T cell receptor beta chains from the same sample are listed, as sequenced in a study of multiple sclerosis patients with progressive multifocal leukoencephalopathy. The protocol was immunoSEQ multiplex PCR, while the TCRdb copy is restricted to in-frame clones and leaves out a portion. The sample lists more than 30,000 clones, roughly 90% occurring once. Time point given: time of PML onset. This specimen consisted of PBMCs, obtained from a patient treated with natalizumab. All receptors come from a woman between 35 and 50 years old with progressive multifocal leukoencephalopathy.

The chain carries TRBV6-1 and TRBJ1-2; D remains unclear. There are 12 residues in the CDR3. Trimming took off 1 base at V and 8 bases at J, with 8 bases between the two ends. Germline CDR1 and CDR2: MNHNS and SASEGT. The CDR3: CASSEVLGGYTF. The CDR3 coding sequence is TGTGCCAGCAGTGAAGTGCTGGGGGGCTACACCTTC.

V usage is TRBV10-3 and J usage is TRBJ2-1; TRBD1 aligns across 7 bases. This CDR3 is 14 amino acids long. After removal of 5 bases from V and 5 bases from J, the junction contained 6 bases not matched to a gene. CDR1 and CDR2 (germline): ENHRY, SYGVKD. The chain's CDR3 is CAISYPTGDNEQFF. CDR3 sequence (DNA): TGTGCCATCAGTTACCCCACAGGGGACAATGAGCAGTTCTTC.

J is TRBJ2-1 and V is TRBV5-4, with 9 bases that match TRBD2. This CDR3 is 13 amino acids long. Germline CDR1 SGHNT, CDR2 YYREEE (reference sequence). V lost 5 bases to trimming and J lost 6 bases; unmatched junction nucleotides: 3. The CDR3 is CASRLAGSNEQFF. The CDR3 region has the DNA TGTGCCAGCAGACTAGCGGGTTCCAATGAGCAGTTCTTC. The variable domain in full, with the rest retrieved from reference TRBV5-4 and TRBJ2-1, is ETGVTQSPTHLIKTRGQQVTLRCSSQSGHNTVSWYQQALGQGPQFIFQYYREEENGRGNFPPRFSGLQFPNYSSELNVNALELDDSALYLCASRLAGSNEQFFGPGTRLTVL.

The CDR3 loop is CATERGGTEAFF. DNA of the CDR3: TGTGCCACGGAGAGGGGAGGCACTGAAGCTTTCTTT. The V gene is TRBV28, the J gene TRBJ1-1; TRBD1 might be the D (5 bases). Germline CDR1 MDHEN, CDR2 SYDVKM. V was clipped by 10 bases and J by 4 bases, with 13 bases between them. The CDR3 has 12 amino acids.

The chain combines TRBV11-1 with TRBJ2-5; 11 nucleotides agree with TRBD2. V lost 1 base and J lost 5; bases outside the gene matches: 6. Germline V gene data show CDR1 as SGHAT and CDR2 as FQDESV (reference sequence). There are 16 residues in the CDR3. The CDR3 reads CASSLGGLAGGETQYF. The CDR3 nucleotides are TGTGCCAGCAGCTTAGGTGGCCTAGCGGGAGGCGAGACCCAGTACTTC.

This clone came up once. The chain recombines TRBV29-1 with TRBJ1-4; maybe TRBD1 (5 bases). The germline gives CDR1 SQVTM, CDR2 ANQGSEA. The V and J ends lost 7 bases and 8 bases respectively, with 17 bases between them. CDR3 length: 13 residues. The CDR3 DNA reads as TGCAGCGGGAGGGACTCGGGAGAAGAAAAACTGTTTTTT. Its protein product is CSGRDSGEEKLFF. The variable domain in full, with the rest retrieved from reference TRBV29-1 and TRBJ1-4, is SAVISQKPSRDICQRGTSLTIQCQVDSQVTMMFWYRQQPGQSLTLIATANQGSEATYESGFVIDKFPISRPNLTFSTLTVSNMSPEDSSIYLCSGRDSGEEKLFFGSGTQLSVL.

The genes are TRBV18 and TRBJ1-5, with 10 nucleotides matching TRBD1. Germline CDR1 reads KGHSH; CDR2 reads LQKENI. V shed 4 bases, J shed 6 bases, and the junction held 0 bases outside the gene matches. The CDR3 totals 13 residues. The CDR3 nucleotides are TGTGCCAGCTCACGGGACAGGGGTCAGCCCCAGCATTTT. It encodes CASSRDRGQPQHF.

The CDR3 reads CASSRGDRGYTF. The CDR3 DNA sequence: TGTGCCAGCAGTAGGGGGGATCGGGGCTACACCTTC. This sequence joins TRBV2 and TRBJ1-2; D perhaps matches TRBD1 (6 bases). The CDR3 extends over 12 amino acids. Germline assignment: CDR1 SNHLY and CDR2 FYNNEI. V dropped 5 bases and J dropped 8 bases, with 12 bases sitting between them.

This clone showed up just a few times. The chain joins TRBV28 to TRBJ1-5; D might be TRBD1 (5 bases). This CDR3 region has 15 residues. The V end was cut by 7 bases, the J end by 3 bases, with 16 bases between. Germline CDR1 is MDHEN and CDR2 is SYDVKM. The CDR3, as DNA: TGTGCCAGCACCCCCACCGCAGGGTTCAATCAGCCCCAGCATTTT. Amino acids: CASTPTAGFNQPQHF.

This clone was seen only once. This chain uses TRBV9 with TRBJ2-7; TRBD1 is a possible D gene (6 bases). This CDR3 is built from 14 residues. With 6 bases removed from V and 1 base from J, the gap between germline ends came to 14 bases. Germline values: CDR1 SGDLS, CDR2 YYNGEE. The CDR3 DNA is TGTGCCAGCACACCCCGACAGGAGTCCTACGAGCAGTACTTC. It specifies CASTPRQESYEQYF.

The chain employs TRBV7-3 and TRBJ2-7; TRBD2 matches 10 bases. The CDR3 consists of 15 residues. In germline, CDR1 is SGHTA, CDR2 FQGTGA. The trim removed 5 bases at V and 2 bases at J, leaving 6 bases unmatched. The chain's CDR3 is CASSPWTSGPYEQYF. CDR3 DNA: TGTGCCAGCAGCCCCTGGACTAGCGGCCCCTACGAGCAGTACTTC.

The rearrangement joins TRBV5-8 to TRBJ2-1, with TRBD1 as a possible D gene (6 bases). Deletions cut 0 bases from V and 10 bases from J, with 11 bases between. Germline V CDR1 and CDR2: SGHTS, YDEGEE. CDR3 length equals 13 residues. The CDR3 is CASSLDRAGEQFF. The CDR3 nucleotides are TGTGCCAGCAGCTTGGACAGGGCTGGCGAGCAGTTCTTC.

The chain employs TRBV10-3 and TRBJ2-7; 8 nucleotides align to TRBD1. Germline V gene lookup returns CDR1 ENHRY and CDR2 SYGVKD. V shed 4 bases, J shed 5 bases, and the junction held 7 bases outside the gene matches. The CDR3 consists of 14 residues. The CDR3 sequence is CAISVDRGRDEQYF. The DNA for the CDR3 is TGTGCCATCAGTGTCGACAGGGGACGGGACGAGCAGTACTTC.

The chain carries TRBV11-2 and TRBJ1-1, with D possibly being TRBD1 (5 bases). Germline V gene sequence: CDR1 SGHAT, CDR2 FQNNGV. The length of the CDR3 is 14 residues. Trimming left V 4 bases short and J 6 bases short, with 15 bases between. The CDR3 coding sequence is TGTGCCAGCAGCTCCCTGACAGTCGGCCCTGAAGCTTTCTTT. This translates into CASSSLTVGPEAFF. The full variable domain, rest sourced from reference TRBV11-2 and TRBJ1-1, is EAGVAQSPRYKIIEKRQSVAFWCNPISGHATLYWYQQILGQGPKLLIQFQNNGVVDDSQLPKDRFSAERLKGVDSTLKIQPAKLEDSAVYLCASSSLTVGPEAFFGQGTRLTVV.